This is a list of T cell receptor beta chains from one sample in a study of cytomegalovirus exposure and HLA in healthy donors. Produced via immunoSEQ multiplex PCR; TCRdb's table is partial and in-frame only. The sample yields around 61,000 clones, 90% to 95% seen once. The sample was PBMCs. All receptors derive from a man between 18 and 35 years old in good health and CMV-seropositive. Each CDR3 is given with its conserved first and last residue. A D gene is named only where the DNA matches it firmly. Clone size, where shown, is once, few, many, or a class for clones that have expanded.

v_call: TRBV6-1
clone_size: -
j_call: TRBJ2-7
d_call: TRBD2
cdr3_nt: TGTGCCAGCAGTGAAGAGGGTAGCGGGAGCGACGAGCAGTACTTC
cdr3_aa: CASSEEGSGSDEQYF

v_call: TRBV9
clone_size: -
j_call: TRBJ2-7
d_call: TRBD2
cdr3_nt: TGTGCCAGCAGCGGAAGCGGGAGGGCCGGCGAGCAGTACTTC
cdr3_aa: CASSGSGRAGEQYF

v_call: TRBV6-6
clone_size: -
j_call: TRBJ1-3
d_call: -
cdr3_nt: TGTGCCAGCGCGGGGGTACCCTCTGGAAACACCATATATTTT
cdr3_aa: CASAGVPSGNTIYF

v_call: TRBV6-5
clone_size: -
j_call: TRBJ1-1
d_call: TRBD1
cdr3_nt: TGTGCCAGCAGTCGACAGGGGACGAACACTGAAGCTTTCTTT
cdr3_aa: CASSRQGTNTEAFF

v_call: TRBV7-8
clone_size: -
j_call: TRBJ2-7
d_call: -
cdr3_nt: TGTGCCAGCAGCTTAGGGAGGGATTCGAGCAGGGCCTACGAGCAGTACTTC
cdr3_aa: CASSLGRDSSRAYEQYF

v_call: TRBV11-2
clone_size: -
j_call: TRBJ2-5
d_call: -
cdr3_nt: TGTGCCAGCAGCTTAGCCCCCAACAGGGCATTCCAAGAGACCCAGTACTTC
cdr3_aa: CASSLAPNRAFQETQYF

v_call: TRBV6-1
clone_size: -
j_call: TRBJ1-1
d_call: -
cdr3_nt: TGTGCCAGCATTAGGGGCACTGAAGCTTTCTTT
cdr3_aa: CASIRGTEAFF

v_call: TRBV7-3
clone_size: -
j_call: TRBJ2-5
d_call: -
cdr3_nt: TGTGCCAGCAGCGCAACTCGGGACTCCCAAGAGACCCAGTACTTC
cdr3_aa: CASSATRDSQETQYF

v_call: TRBV6-1
clone_size: -
j_call: TRBJ1-5
d_call: -
cdr3_nt: TGTGCCAGCAGTAACCCGGTGCCCCAGCATTTT
cdr3_aa: CASSNPVPQHF

v_call: TRBV19
clone_size: -
j_call: TRBJ1-1
d_call: -
cdr3_nt: TGTGCCAGTAGTTTCGGGGACACTTGGACTGAAGCTTTCTTT
cdr3_aa: CASSFGDTWTEAFF

v_call: TRBV6-4
clone_size: -
j_call: TRBJ2-3
d_call: TRBD2
cdr3_nt: TGTGCCAGCAGTCGATCTAGCGGGAGTGGGGATACGCAGTATTTT
cdr3_aa: CASSRSSGSGDTQYF

v_call: TRBV7-6
clone_size: once
j_call: TRBJ2-1
d_call: TRBD2
cdr3_nt: TGTGCCAGCAGCTTAGGGGCTAGCGGGAGGGCCCATGAGCAGTTCTTC
cdr3_aa: CASSLGASGRAHEQFF

v_call: TRBV29-1
clone_size: -
j_call: TRBJ2-1
d_call: -
cdr3_nt: TGCAGCTCACGGGACTGGGACTTAGCTGAGCAGTTCTTC
cdr3_aa: CSSRDWDLAEQFF

v_call: TRBV6-1
clone_size: -
j_call: TRBJ2-1
d_call: -
cdr3_nt: TGTGCCAGCAGTGGGCGAACTTCTCCTAGGTCCTACAATGAGCAGTTCTTC
cdr3_aa: CASSGRTSPRSYNEQFF

v_call: TRBV28
clone_size: -
j_call: TRBJ2-7
d_call: TRBD2
cdr3_nt: TGTGCCAGCACGTCCGGGACTAGGGCAACTCAGCAGTACTTC
cdr3_aa: CASTSGTRATQQYF

v_call: TRBV19
clone_size: once
j_call: TRBJ2-7
d_call: -
cdr3_nt: TGTGCCAGTAGTCCGGTCGTCGGGTACGAGCAGTACTTC
cdr3_aa: CASSPVVGYEQYF

v_call: TRBV27
clone_size: -
j_call: TRBJ1-5
d_call: TRBD1
cdr3_nt: TGTGCCAGCAGTTTTCCGGGACAGGGTCAGCCCCAGCATTTT
cdr3_aa: CASSFPGQGQPQHF

v_call: TRBV5-1
clone_size: -
j_call: TRBJ2-2
d_call: -
cdr3_nt: TGCGCCAGCAGCTTGAAGGGGCCCCCCGGGGAGCTGTTTTTT
cdr3_aa: CASSLKGPPGELFF

v_call: TRBV6-1
clone_size: few
j_call: TRBJ2-3
d_call: -
cdr3_nt: TGTGCCAGCAGCTATAGCGGAGATACGCAGTATTTT
cdr3_aa: CASSYSGDTQYF

v_call: TRBV19
clone_size: -
j_call: TRBJ2-1
d_call: TRBD1
cdr3_nt: TGTGCCAGTAGTACCCGGACAGGGGGCAGGGTGCGATACAATGAGCAGTTCTTC
cdr3_aa: CASSTRTGGRVRYNEQFF

v_call: TRBV10-2
clone_size: -
j_call: TRBJ2-7
d_call: -
cdr3_nt: TGCGCCAGCAGATTGACGGGATCGTCCTACGAGCAGTACTTC
cdr3_aa: CASRLTGSSYEQYF

v_call: TRBV5-1
clone_size: -
j_call: TRBJ2-5
d_call: -
cdr3_nt: TGCGCCAGCAGCTTGGGAAGCGGCCGGGAGACCCAGTACTTC
cdr3_aa: CASSLGSGRETQYF

v_call: TRBV30
clone_size: once
j_call: TRBJ2-5
d_call: TRBD2
cdr3_nt: TGTGCCTGGAGTGTACCTAGCGGGGGGCTCCAAGAGACCCAGTACTTC
cdr3_aa: CAWSVPSGGLQETQYF

v_call: TRBV11-2
clone_size: once
j_call: TRBJ2-3
d_call: TRBD1
cdr3_nt: TGTGCCAGCAGCTTAGACAGGGGGCGGGATACGCAGTATTTT
cdr3_aa: CASSLDRGRDTQYF

v_call: TRBV5-1
clone_size: -
j_call: TRBJ2-3
d_call: -
cdr3_nt: TGCGCCAGCAGCTTGGGCCCGACGGGAGCCGCAGATACGCAGTATTTT
cdr3_aa: CASSLGPTGAADTQYF

v_call: TRBV7-3
clone_size: -
j_call: TRBJ1-1
d_call: -
cdr3_nt: TGTGCCAGCAGCTTAAGGCCGGGGTTGAGTACTGAAGCTTTCTTT
cdr3_aa: CASSLRPGLSTEAFF

v_call: TRBV6-1
clone_size: -
j_call: TRBJ2-7
d_call: TRBD1
cdr3_nt: TGTGCCAGCAGTGTTGGGACAGGGGGATACGAGCAGTACTTC
cdr3_aa: CASSVGTGGYEQYF

v_call: TRBV5-6
clone_size: -
j_call: TRBJ2-7
d_call: TRBD2
cdr3_nt: TGTGCCAGCAGCTTGGCGGGAGGGCCAAGAACCTACGAGCAGTACTTC
cdr3_aa: CASSLAGGPRTYEQYF

v_call: TRBV2
clone_size: once
j_call: TRBJ2-7
d_call: TRBD2
cdr3_nt: TGTGCCAGCAAAGAGCGGGAGCACTACGAGCAGTACTTC
cdr3_aa: CASKEREHYEQYF

v_call: TRBV11-2
clone_size: -
j_call: TRBJ2-5
d_call: -
cdr3_nt: TGTGCCAGCAGCTTAGTTCTGGAGACCCAGTACTTC
cdr3_aa: CASSLVLETQYF

v_call: TRBV6-5
clone_size: -
j_call: TRBJ2-7
d_call: -
cdr3_nt: TGTGCCAGCAGTTACGGGCGTGGCGCAGACGACTACGAGCAGTACTTC
cdr3_aa: CASSYGRGADDYEQYF

v_call: TRBV5-1
clone_size: -
j_call: TRBJ2-5
d_call: -
cdr3_nt: TGCGCCAGCAGCTGGGGACTTGACGCAGAGACCCAGTACTTC
cdr3_aa: CASSWGLDAETQYF

v_call: TRBV6-6
clone_size: -
j_call: TRBJ1-1
d_call: -
cdr3_nt: TGTGCCAGCAGTTACTCGACAAATCCCCGGAACACTGAAGCTTTCTTT
cdr3_aa: CASSYSTNPRNTEAFF

v_call: TRBV29-1
clone_size: -
j_call: TRBJ1-1
d_call: -
cdr3_nt: TGCAGCGTTGCTCGTCCTTTGGGGGCCCTCACTGAAGCTTTCTTT
cdr3_aa: CSVARPLGALTEAFF

v_call: TRBV6-5
clone_size: -
j_call: TRBJ2-4
d_call: -
cdr3_nt: TGTGCCAGCAGTTACGCAGGGATTGCCAAAAACATTCAGTACTTC
cdr3_aa: CASSYAGIAKNIQYF

v_call: TRBV30
clone_size: -
j_call: TRBJ2-7
d_call: TRBD1
cdr3_nt: TGTGCCTGGAGTCCAAACAGGGGGCTTTCCGAGCAGTACTTC
cdr3_aa: CAWSPNRGLSEQYF

v_call: TRBV29-1
clone_size: once
j_call: TRBJ1-2
d_call: TRBD1
cdr3_nt: TGCAGCGTCACAGGGGTAAACTATGGCTACACCTTC
cdr3_aa: CSVTGVNYGYTF

v_call: TRBV5-4
clone_size: -
j_call: TRBJ2-6
d_call: TRBD2
cdr3_nt: TGTGCCAGCAGCTTTCCGCAGGGAGGGCTTGGGGCCAACGTCCTGACTTTC
cdr3_aa: CASSFPQGGLGANVLTF

v_call: TRBV30
clone_size: -
j_call: TRBJ2-5
d_call: TRBD2
cdr3_nt: TGTGCCTGGAGTGTACTGGGGCAGAGCGGGGCCCAGTACTTC
cdr3_aa: CAWSVLGQSGAQYF

v_call: TRBV11-2
clone_size: -
j_call: TRBJ2-6
d_call: -
cdr3_nt: TGTGCCAGCAGCCCCCCAGGTTCTGGGGCCAACGTCCTGACTTTC
cdr3_aa: CASSPPGSGANVLTF

v_call: TRBV18
clone_size: -
j_call: TRBJ2-7
d_call: TRBD2
cdr3_nt: TGTGCCAGCTCACAACTAGCGGGAGTGGAAGAGCAGTACTTC
cdr3_aa: CASSQLAGVEEQYF

v_call: TRBV15
clone_size: -
j_call: TRBJ2-5
d_call: TRBD2
cdr3_nt: TGTGCCACCAGCAGAGATTTGTCTAGCGGGAGCCAAGAGACCCAGTACTTC
cdr3_aa: CATSRDLSSGSQETQYF

v_call: TRBV4-1
clone_size: -
j_call: TRBJ1-2
d_call: -
cdr3_nt: TGCGCCAGCAGCCAAGATTCAGGGGATAGTGGCTACACCTTC
cdr3_aa: CASSQDSGDSGYTF

v_call: TRBV28
clone_size: -
j_call: TRBJ1-5
d_call: TRBD1
cdr3_nt: TGTGCCAGCAGTCTACCCAGACAGGGTAGCAATCAGCCCCAGCATTTT
cdr3_aa: CASSLPRQGSNQPQHF

v_call: TRBV4-1
clone_size: -
j_call: TRBJ2-7
d_call: TRBD2
cdr3_nt: TGCGCCAGCAGCCAAGGTGCTCCCTCTAGCGGATCCTACGAGCAGTACTTC
cdr3_aa: CASSQGAPSSGSYEQYF

v_call: TRBV11-1
clone_size: -
j_call: TRBJ2-7
d_call: -
cdr3_nt: TGTGCCAGCAGCTTCACTCCCTTAACCTACGAGCAGTACTTC
cdr3_aa: CASSFTPLTYEQYF

v_call: TRBV5-4
clone_size: -
j_call: TRBJ2-7
d_call: TRBD1
cdr3_nt: TGTGCCAGCAGCTTATCCCCGGGACAGGCCAACTACGAGCAGTACTTC
cdr3_aa: CASSLSPGQANYEQYF